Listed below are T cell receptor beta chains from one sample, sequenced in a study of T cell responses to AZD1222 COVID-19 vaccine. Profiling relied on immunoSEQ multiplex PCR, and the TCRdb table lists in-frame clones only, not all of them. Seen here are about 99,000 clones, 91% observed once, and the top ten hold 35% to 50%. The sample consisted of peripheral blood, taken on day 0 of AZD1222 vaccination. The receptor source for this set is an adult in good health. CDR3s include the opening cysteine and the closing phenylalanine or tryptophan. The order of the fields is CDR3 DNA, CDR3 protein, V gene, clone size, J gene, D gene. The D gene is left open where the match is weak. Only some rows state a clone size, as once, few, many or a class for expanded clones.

cdr3_nt: TGTGCCAGCAGTGACTCGACGGTGAACACCGGGGAGCTGTTTTTT
cdr3_aa: CASSDSTVNTGELFF
v_call: TRBV6-4
clone_size: -
j_call: TRBJ2-2
d_call: -

cdr3_nt: TGTGCCAGCAGTATACTGGGACAGCCCAACTATGGCTACACCTTC
cdr3_aa: CASSILGQPNYGYTF
v_call: TRBV6-5
clone_size: few
j_call: TRBJ1-2
d_call: TRBD1

cdr3_nt: TGTGCCAGCAGCTTATCGCGGAGGCCAGATACGCAGTATTTT
cdr3_aa: CASSLSRRPDTQYF
v_call: TRBV7-2
clone_size: -
j_call: TRBJ2-3
d_call: -

cdr3_nt: TGTGCCAGCAGCTTAGCCCGGGGGGTGAACACTGAAGCTTTCTTT
cdr3_aa: CASSLARGVNTEAFF
v_call: TRBV11-2
clone_size: -
j_call: TRBJ1-1
d_call: -

cdr3_nt: TGTGCCAGCAGTTCGGAGGGGCAGACAAAGCACGGGACTAGCGCCTACGAGCAGTACTTC
cdr3_aa: CASSSEGQTKHGTSAYEQYF
v_call: TRBV28
clone_size: once
j_call: TRBJ2-7
d_call: TRBD2

cdr3_nt: TGTGCCAGCACTCCCGGACTAGCGGGGGACCGCTACGAGCAGTACTTC
cdr3_aa: CASTPGLAGDRYEQYF
v_call: TRBV28
clone_size: -
j_call: TRBJ2-7
d_call: TRBD2

cdr3_nt: TGTGCCAGCAGTTACGACTCCGGAGAAAAACTGTTTTTT
cdr3_aa: CASSYDSGEKLFF
v_call: TRBV6-5
clone_size: -
j_call: TRBJ1-4
d_call: -

cdr3_nt: TGCAGCGTTGACGTCAGGGCAAGTGGTGGTGAAGCTTTCTTT
cdr3_aa: CSVDVRASGGEAFF
v_call: TRBV29-1
clone_size: -
j_call: TRBJ1-1
d_call: -

cdr3_nt: TGTGCCAGCAATAAACACCAGGGGATTGGAAACACCATATATTTT
cdr3_aa: CASNKHQGIGNTIYF
v_call: TRBV6-5
clone_size: -
j_call: TRBJ1-3
d_call: -

cdr3_nt: TGTGCCAGTAAAGACAGGGCGCGCAATCAGCCCCAGCATTTT
cdr3_aa: CASKDRARNQPQHF
v_call: TRBV3-1/TRBV3-2
clone_size: -
j_call: TRBJ1-5
d_call: TRBD1

cdr3_nt: TGTGCCAGTGCGAAGGGGGGTTCCGTACAAGAGACCCAGTACTTC
cdr3_aa: CASAKGGSVQETQYF
v_call: TRBV19
clone_size: -
j_call: TRBJ2-5
d_call: -

cdr3_nt: TGTGCCAGCAGTGAACGAGGGTGGGGTGAAAAACTGTTTTTT
cdr3_aa: CASSERGWGEKLFF
v_call: TRBV25-1
clone_size: -
j_call: TRBJ1-4
d_call: -

cdr3_nt: TGTGCCATCAGCGCCGGGACTAGCGGGAGGGCCCTCACAGATACGCAGTATTTT
cdr3_aa: CAISAGTSGRALTDTQYF
v_call: TRBV10-3
clone_size: -
j_call: TRBJ2-3
d_call: TRBD2

cdr3_nt: TGTGCCAGCTCACCTCAGACAGACGGCGAGACCCAGTACTTC
cdr3_aa: CASSPQTDGETQYF
v_call: TRBV18
clone_size: -
j_call: TRBJ2-5
d_call: -

cdr3_nt: TGTGCCAGCAGCCCATCGGGGACCCCCGGTGAGCAGTACTTC
cdr3_aa: CASSPSGTPGEQYF
v_call: TRBV7-9
clone_size: -
j_call: TRBJ2-7
d_call: -

cdr3_nt: TGTGCCTGGAGTGCGCCCCCGACAGCGGGGGTGAGCTCCTACGAGCAGTACTTC
cdr3_aa: CAWSAPPTAGVSSYEQYF
v_call: TRBV30
clone_size: -
j_call: TRBJ2-7
d_call: TRBD2

cdr3_nt: TGTGCCAGCAGCCCCGCAGGGAACTTATACGAGCAGTACTTC
cdr3_aa: CASSPAGNLYEQYF
v_call: TRBV28
clone_size: few
j_call: TRBJ2-7
d_call: -

cdr3_nt: TGCGCCAGCAGCTTGGGGCAGGGGGCTTACTACGAGCAGTACTTC
cdr3_aa: CASSLGQGAYYEQYF
v_call: TRBV5-1
clone_size: -
j_call: TRBJ2-7
d_call: TRBD1

cdr3_nt: TGTGCCAGCAGCTTGGTGGGGGGGTCCGGCAGGGACACTGAAGCTTTCTTT
cdr3_aa: CASSLVGGSGRDTEAFF
v_call: TRBV5-4
clone_size: -
j_call: TRBJ1-1
d_call: -

cdr3_nt: TGCGCCAAAAAAAGTCGAGGGGCGTGGCCTAAGAGCTCCTACAATGAGCAGTTCTTC
cdr3_aa: CAKKSRGAWPKSSYNEQFF
v_call: TRBV23-1
clone_size: -
j_call: TRBJ2-1
d_call: -

cdr3_nt: TGTGCCAGCAGACGCATACAGGGAAGGTCATTCTTC
cdr3_aa: CASRRIQGRSFF
v_call: TRBV12-3/TRBV12-4
clone_size: -
j_call: TRBJ1-2
d_call: -

cdr3_nt: TGTGCCAGCAGTTCGGGACTCAACCTTATGAAGCAGTTCTTC
cdr3_aa: CASSSGLNLMKQFF
v_call: TRBV28
clone_size: -
j_call: TRBJ2-1
d_call: -

cdr3_nt: TGTGCCAGCAGTCGGCAGGGGGTAGGGACAGATACGCAGTATTTT
cdr3_aa: CASSRQGVGTDTQYF
v_call: TRBV7-3
clone_size: -
j_call: TRBJ2-3
d_call: TRBD1

cdr3_nt: TGTGCCAGCAGGCCCCGCGGGCGGAACACCGGGGAGCTGTTTTTT
cdr3_aa: CASRPRGRNTGELFF
v_call: TRBV6-5
clone_size: few
j_call: TRBJ2-2
d_call: -

cdr3_nt: TGTGCCATCAGCTCCGAGGCTAGCGGGAGGCTAGGGCAGTACTTC
cdr3_aa: CAISSEASGRLGQYF
v_call: TRBV10-3
clone_size: -
j_call: TRBJ2-7
d_call: TRBD2

cdr3_nt: TGTGCCAGCTCACCAGGGGCTAGCGGGAGCTACGAGCAGTACTTC
cdr3_aa: CASSPGASGSYEQYF
v_call: TRBV18
clone_size: -
j_call: TRBJ2-7
d_call: TRBD2

cdr3_nt: TGCGCCAGCAGCCCCCCAGCGGGCAATGAGCAGTTCTTC
cdr3_aa: CASSPPAGNEQFF
v_call: TRBV4-1
clone_size: few
j_call: TRBJ2-1
d_call: -

cdr3_nt: TGTGCCAGCAGCTTAAGGGACTCAGGACACAATGAGCAGTTCTTC
cdr3_aa: CASSLRDSGHNEQFF
v_call: TRBV7-9
clone_size: -
j_call: TRBJ2-1
d_call: -

cdr3_nt: TGTGCCAGCAGCCCGGGGCCCTCTGGAAACACCATATATTTT
cdr3_aa: CASSPGPSGNTIYF
v_call: TRBV5-6
clone_size: -
j_call: TRBJ1-3
d_call: -

cdr3_nt: TGCGCCAGCAGCTTGACGTCCGGGGTGAACACTGAAGCTTTCTTT
cdr3_aa: CASSLTSGVNTEAFF
v_call: TRBV5-1
clone_size: few
j_call: TRBJ1-1
d_call: -

cdr3_nt: TGTGCCATCAATCCAGCGGGAAATACAGATACGCAGTATTTT
cdr3_aa: CAINPAGNTDTQYF
v_call: TRBV10-3
clone_size: -
j_call: TRBJ2-3
d_call: TRBD2

cdr3_nt: TGCGCCAGCAGCTTAACAGGGGGCGCCTACAATGAGCAGTTCTTC
cdr3_aa: CASSLTGGAYNEQFF
v_call: TRBV5-1
clone_size: once
j_call: TRBJ2-1
d_call: TRBD1

cdr3_nt: TGTGCCAGCTCAGAGGGGGCGCTAGGGCCCTACGAGCAGTACTTC
cdr3_aa: CASSEGALGPYEQYF
v_call: TRBV18
clone_size: -
j_call: TRBJ2-7
d_call: TRBD1

cdr3_nt: TGTGCCATCAGTGGCGGCGGGAACACTGAAGCTTTCTTT
cdr3_aa: CAISGGGNTEAFF
v_call: TRBV10-3
clone_size: few
j_call: TRBJ1-1
d_call: -

cdr3_nt: TGTGCCAGCAGCCCTTGGGGGTCGTCCTACGAGCAGTACTTC
cdr3_aa: CASSPWGSSYEQYF
v_call: TRBV5-8
clone_size: -
j_call: TRBJ2-7
d_call: -

cdr3_nt: TGTGCCAGCAGTTCCCCGGGACTAGGGACTGAAGCTTTCTTT
cdr3_aa: CASSSPGLGTEAFF
v_call: TRBV27
clone_size: -
j_call: TRBJ1-1
d_call: -

cdr3_nt: TGCGCCAGCAGCCAAGAGTATACGGACAGCAATCAGCCCCAGCATTTT
cdr3_aa: CASSQEYTDSNQPQHF
v_call: TRBV4-3
clone_size: once
j_call: TRBJ1-5
d_call: -

cdr3_nt: TGTGCCAGCAGCGTAGGGCAGGGGGTCTACGAGCAGTACTTC
cdr3_aa: CASSVGQGVYEQYF
v_call: TRBV9
clone_size: -
j_call: TRBJ2-7
d_call: TRBD1

cdr3_nt: TGTGCCAGTAGTATCAGGCAGGGCATGATCTACGAGCAGTACTTC
cdr3_aa: CASSIRQGMIYEQYF
v_call: TRBV19
clone_size: -
j_call: TRBJ2-7
d_call: -

cdr3_nt: TGTGCCAGCAGCCCTGGAGGCAGGGTGCACTACGAGCAGTACTTC
cdr3_aa: CASSPGGRVHYEQYF
v_call: TRBV5-6
clone_size: once
j_call: TRBJ2-7
d_call: -

cdr3_nt: TGTGCCAGCAGCCGCCCTGAAGGAGACACTGAAGCTTTCTTT
cdr3_aa: CASSRPEGDTEAFF
v_call: TRBV5-6
clone_size: -
j_call: TRBJ1-1
d_call: -

cdr3_nt: TGCGCCAGCAGTGAGAACACCGGGACAGGGGTTAGAAGGTGGGGTCTTTTCTCCTACGAGCAGTACTTC
cdr3_aa: CASSENTGTGVRRWGLFSYEQYF
v_call: TRBV10-1
clone_size: few
j_call: TRBJ2-7
d_call: TRBD1

cdr3_nt: TGTGCCTGGAGCCTCGCGCAGGGGGCGATCGGAAACACCATATATTTT
cdr3_aa: CAWSLAQGAIGNTIYF
v_call: TRBV30
clone_size: once
j_call: TRBJ1-3
d_call: TRBD1

cdr3_nt: TGTGCCAGTAGGGCCGGGACTAGCGGCGCCAGTGAGCAGTTCTTC
cdr3_aa: CASRAGTSGASEQFF
v_call: TRBV19
clone_size: -
j_call: TRBJ2-1
d_call: TRBD2

cdr3_nt: TGCGCCAGCAGCTTGCATGTGACTAGCGGGAGCGGGGCCTACGAGCAGTACTTC
cdr3_aa: CASSLHVTSGSGAYEQYF
v_call: TRBV5-1
clone_size: -
j_call: TRBJ2-7
d_call: TRBD2

cdr3_nt: TGCGCCAGCAGCGGGACAGACAAAAACATTCAGTACTTC
cdr3_aa: CASSGTDKNIQYF
v_call: TRBV10-1
clone_size: -
j_call: TRBJ2-4
d_call: TRBD1

cdr3_nt: TGTGCCACCAGTGACCCCGGACTAGCAAGTAACAATGAGCAGTTCTTC
cdr3_aa: CATSDPGLASNNEQFF
v_call: TRBV24-1
clone_size: -
j_call: TRBJ2-1
d_call: TRBD2

cdr3_nt: TGTGCCAGCAGTTTAACGGCGGGGGAGCAGTACTTC
cdr3_aa: CASSLTAGEQYF
v_call: TRBV12-3/TRBV12-4
clone_size: few
j_call: TRBJ2-7
d_call: -

cdr3_nt: TGTGCCAGCAGCCGGGGCGTCTCCTACGAGCAGTACTTC
cdr3_aa: CASSRGVSYEQYF
v_call: TRBV28
clone_size: -
j_call: TRBJ2-7
d_call: -

cdr3_nt: TGTGCCAGCAGCTTATACCCGGGAGAATCCTACGAGCAGTACTTC
cdr3_aa: CASSLYPGESYEQYF
v_call: TRBV11-1
clone_size: -
j_call: TRBJ2-7
d_call: -

cdr3_nt: TGTGCCAGCACCCTCACCGGCGAGGTTAACTATGGCTACACCTTC
cdr3_aa: CASTLTGEVNYGYTF
v_call: TRBV7-2
clone_size: -
j_call: TRBJ1-2
d_call: -

cdr3_nt: TGTGCCAGCAGCCAAGAAGGGACCTTAACCTACAATGAGCAGTTCTTC
cdr3_aa: CASSQEGTLTYNEQFF
v_call: TRBV4-2
clone_size: -
j_call: TRBJ2-1
d_call: -

cdr3_nt: TGTGCCTGGAGTGGGGGACTAGCGGGAGGCCTTCGGAATGAGCAGTTCTTC
cdr3_aa: CAWSGGLAGGLRNEQFF
v_call: TRBV30
clone_size: -
j_call: TRBJ2-1
d_call: TRBD2

cdr3_nt: TGTGCCAGCAGTGCCCAGACCTACGAGCAGTACTTC
cdr3_aa: CASSAQTYEQYF
v_call: TRBV12-3/TRBV12-4
clone_size: -
j_call: TRBJ2-7
d_call: -

cdr3_nt: TGTGCCAGCAGCTTTACCAGGGGAGGGCTGGATACGCAGTATTTT
cdr3_aa: CASSFTRGGLDTQYF
v_call: TRBV7-2
clone_size: -
j_call: TRBJ2-3
d_call: -